These 14 T cell receptor beta chains were sequenced from one sample in a study of CXCR3-negative and CXCR3-positive naive CD8 T cells. TRB cDNA was prepared as libraries by UMI-labeled 5' RACE. No DNA is given; TCRdb re-called the 5' RACE reads and lists each CDR3 protein once. The sample holds about 120,000 distinct CDR3 sequences. Sequenced sample: naive CXCR3- CD8+ T cells from blood. Subset denoted: CD45RO-CCR7+CD27+CD95- naive CD8+ T cells lacking CXCR3 (TNR3-). The receptors shown here come from a human donor in good health. Some clones in this sample may be carry-over from other donors' samples.

This sequence joins TRBV5-5 and TRBJ2-7; absent DNA, TCRdb's TRBD1 call cannot be checked. The CDR3 contains 20 residues. Per germline, CDR1 SGHKS and CDR2 YYEKEE (reference sequence). This CDR3 is CASSFGTISSGTGSYYEQYF.

This rearrangement joins TRBV6-2 or TRBV6-3 to TRBJ2-2; TCRdb designates TRBD2, a call that cannot be tested without DNA. The germline V gene encodes CDR1 MNHEY and CDR2 SVGEGT. The CDR3 sequence is 13 residues long. CDR3 sequence: CASSPDSTGELFF.

This chain connects TRBV19 to TRBJ1-2; TCRdb reports TRBD1, a call that lacks DNA to check it against. This CDR3 is 15 amino acids long. Germline V lookup: CDR1 LNHDA, CDR2 SQIVND (reference sequence). Here the CDR3 reads CASSILAGNADGYTF.

V usage is TRBV12-3 or TRBV12-4 and J usage is TRBJ2-1; the D call of TRBD2 rests on TCRdb alone, since no DNA is present to check it. This CDR3 has 15 residues. CDR3 sequence reads: CASSLLAGGRAREFF.

V and J are TRBV12-5 and TRBJ2-3; absent DNA, TCRdb's TRBD1 call cannot be checked. The CDR3 sequence is 14 residues long. In germline, CDR1 is LGHNT, CDR2 FRNRAP. CDR3 in amino acids: CASAEGANTDTQYF.

The chain uses TRBV7-9 and TRBJ2-7; no DNA is available, so the TRBD1 call from TCRdb remains unchecked. Germline lookup yields CDR1 SEHNR and CDR2 FQNEAQ (reference sequence). There are 14 residues in the CDR3. CDR3 amino acids: CASSLIGESYEQYF.

The genes are TRBV21-1 and TRBJ2-5; checking the TCRdb D call of TRBD2 is not possible without DNA. TRBV21-1 is a listed pseudogene. This CDR3 is 16 amino acids long. CDR3 sequence: CASSNSPSGIKETQYF.

J is TRBJ1-2 and V is TRBV15; TCRdb calls TRBD1, which cannot be checked without DNA. This CDR3 spans 14 amino acids. The germline V gene has CDR1 LNHNV and CDR2 YYDKDF (reference sequence). The CDR3 loop is CATSRDHEGEGYTF.

CDR3: CAISNPGGSTYEQYF. The V and J genes are TRBV10-3 and TRBJ2-7; with no DNA, the TCRdb D assignment of TRBD1 cannot be verified. Per germline, CDR1 ENHRY and CDR2 SYGVKD. The CDR3 totals 15 residues.

This sequence joins TRBV5-1 and TRBJ1-1; TCRdb lists TRBD1, though no DNA is available to test this call. Germline CDR1 SGHRS, CDR2 YFSETQ. This CDR3 spans 17 amino acids. CDR3: CASSLKVGASMNTEAFF.

The chain uses TRBV4-1 and TRBJ2-5; TCRdb selects TRBD1, and the lack of DNA leaves this call unchecked. The CDR3 extends over 17 amino acids. Germline lookup yields CDR1 MGHRA and CDR2 YSYEKL. The CDR3 here is CASSQQPRQGARETQYF.

The gene calls are TRBV25-1 and TRBJ2-5. CDR3 length: 13 residues. Germline V lookup: CDR1 MGHDK, CDR2 SYGVNS. CDR3 residues: CASRRTPEETQYF. Complete variable domain (other parts from reference TRBV25-1 and TRBJ2-5): EADIYQTPRYLVIGTGKKITLECSQTMGHDKMYWYQQDPGMELHLIHYSYGVNSTEKGDLSSESTVSRIRTEHFPLTLESARPSHTSQYLCASRRTPEETQYFGPGTRLLVL.

V and J are TRBV7-9 and TRBJ2-1; TCRdb outputs TRBD1, but without DNA this stays unchecked. Germline assignment: CDR1 SEHNR and CDR2 FQNEAQ (reference sequence). The CDR3 loop spans 21 amino acids. CDR3 sequence reads: CASSTTGTSVGGPLSYNEQFF.

The chain combines TRBV15 with TRBJ2-3; the D call of TRBD2 rests on TCRdb alone, since no DNA is present to check it. The CDR3 is 15 amino acids. The germline V gene has CDR1 LNHNV and CDR2 YYDKDF (reference sequence). The CDR3 reads CATNLSGGAGDTQYF.